Below, one T cell receptor (beta chain) is given with its context. The time point: sample taken at primary tumor resection. Whole RNA obtained from tumor, nontumor lung or frozen PBMC underwent sequencing without sorting. A total of around 76 untreated early-stage non-small cell lung cancer patients served as donors. This entry is derived from a study of spatial heterogeneity in lung cancer. Looking at the study overall: An average of more than ten raw reads was observed per unique TCR and UMI combination.

TCRdb recomputed calls from the 5' RACE reads with MiXCR, one row per CDR3 protein. The sample holds some 100,000 distinct CDR3 sequences, over 9.5% seen once. Germline V gene sequence: CDR1 SEHNR, CDR2 FQNEAQ (reference sequence). The CDR3 totals 16 residues. The V gene end was trimmed by 4 bases and the J gene end by 6 bases; junction bases not matched to a gene: 12. Sequencing used PBMCs, obtained at surgery. This clonotype was sampled from a male donor with early-stage non-small cell lung cancer. The chain recombines TRBV7-9 with TRBJ1-1, with 9 bases aligning to TRBD1. The CDR3 is CASSSGDRDIGAEAFF. Written as DNA, the CDR3 is TGTGCCAGCAGCTCGGGGGACAGGGATATAGGTGCTGAAGCTTTCTTT.